This is a list of T cell receptor beta chains from one sample in a study of blood T cell repertoires in COVID-19. TCRdb's copy holds only in-frame clones and misses some; the assay was immunoSEQ multiplex PCR. This sample has approximately 500,000 clones, with roughly nine tenths found just once. Source material: peripheral blood. These receptors came from a woman aged 45-60 years with COVID-19, enrolled during active disease. Each CDR3 is given with its conserved first and last residue. The D gene is left open where the match is weak. Clone sizes are given selectively: once, few, many, or a class where the clone is expanded.

d_call: .
v_call: TRBV7-8
clone_size: .
cdr3_aa: CASSPDSFRSYNEQFF

d_call: TRBD1
v_call: TRBV5-1
clone_size: .
cdr3_aa: CASSLVGGQGAYEQYF

d_call: TRBD2
v_call: TRBV18
clone_size: once
cdr3_aa: CASSPPSTSGGNEQFF

d_call: TRBD1
v_call: TRBV18
clone_size: .
cdr3_aa: CASSSGEGTGHYEQYF

d_call: .
v_call: TRBV18
clone_size: once
cdr3_aa: CASSPLSGRELYEQYF

d_call: .
v_call: TRBV11-3
clone_size: .
cdr3_aa: CASSLGQNSPLHF

d_call: .
v_call: TRBV24-1
clone_size: .
cdr3_aa: CATSASGEKLFF

d_call: .
v_call: TRBV5-1
clone_size: .
cdr3_aa: CASSLVEGLYNEQFF

d_call: TRBD2
v_call: TRBV16
clone_size: .
cdr3_aa: CASSRTSGSYNEQFF

d_call: .
v_call: TRBV19
clone_size: once
cdr3_aa: CASSEGVQDYGYTF

d_call: TRBD2
v_call: TRBV4-2
clone_size: .
cdr3_aa: CASSPLLLAGGPKGEQFF

d_call: .
v_call: TRBV20-1
clone_size: .
cdr3_aa: CSASRHNTGELFF

d_call: .
v_call: TRBV19
clone_size: .
cdr3_aa: CASSTPTTSGTDTQYF

d_call: .
v_call: TRBV19
clone_size: .
cdr3_aa: CASSMTSNTEAFF

d_call: .
v_call: TRBV11-2
clone_size: .
cdr3_aa: CASSPKKPGAFEYGYTF

d_call: .
v_call: TRBV28
clone_size: .
cdr3_aa: CASRVGPEGCTF

d_call: .
v_call: TRBV5-5
clone_size: .
cdr3_aa: CASRRDTIAKNIQYF

d_call: TRBD1
v_call: TRBV28
clone_size: .
cdr3_aa: CASSLFGGQGGEGLGQPQHF

d_call: .
v_call: TRBV3-1/TRBV3-2
clone_size: .
cdr3_aa: CASSQGTVGAFF

d_call: .
v_call: TRBV5-1
clone_size: .
cdr3_aa: CASSLDAGNNSPLHF

d_call: TRBD1
v_call: TRBV6-6
clone_size: .
cdr3_aa: CASSGGTGESQPQHF